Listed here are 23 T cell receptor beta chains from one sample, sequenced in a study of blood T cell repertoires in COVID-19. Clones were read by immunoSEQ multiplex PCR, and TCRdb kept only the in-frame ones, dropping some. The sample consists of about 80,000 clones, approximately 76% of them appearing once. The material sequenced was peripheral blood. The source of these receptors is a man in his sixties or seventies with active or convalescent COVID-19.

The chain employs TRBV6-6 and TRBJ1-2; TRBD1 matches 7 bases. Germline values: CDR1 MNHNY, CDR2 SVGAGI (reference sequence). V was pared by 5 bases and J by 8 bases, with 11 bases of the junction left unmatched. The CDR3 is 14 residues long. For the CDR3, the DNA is TGTGCCAGCAGTCTGACAGGGATCCAGATCGGCTACACCTTC. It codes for CASSLTGIQIGYTF.

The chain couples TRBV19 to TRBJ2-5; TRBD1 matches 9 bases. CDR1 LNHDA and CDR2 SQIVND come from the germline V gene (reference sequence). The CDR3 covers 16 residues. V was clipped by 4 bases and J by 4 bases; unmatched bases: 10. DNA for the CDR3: TGTGCCAGTAGTACCGGGACAGGGCGTTTCACAGAGACCCAGTACTTC. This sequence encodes CASSTGTGRFTETQYF.

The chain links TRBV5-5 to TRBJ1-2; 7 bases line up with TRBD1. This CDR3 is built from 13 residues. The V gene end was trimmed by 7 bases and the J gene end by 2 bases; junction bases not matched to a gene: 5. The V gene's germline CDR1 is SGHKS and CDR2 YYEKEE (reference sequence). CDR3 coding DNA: TGTGCCAGCGGGCAGGGGGGAAACTATGGCTACACCTTC. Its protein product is CASGQGGNYGYTF.

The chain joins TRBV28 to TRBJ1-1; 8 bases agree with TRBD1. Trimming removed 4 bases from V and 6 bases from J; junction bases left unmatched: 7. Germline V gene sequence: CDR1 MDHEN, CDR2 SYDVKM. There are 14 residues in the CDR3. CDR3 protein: CASSSSGGWSEAFF. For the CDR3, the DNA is TGTGCCAGCAGTTCTTCAGGGGGCTGGTCTGAAGCTTTCTTT.

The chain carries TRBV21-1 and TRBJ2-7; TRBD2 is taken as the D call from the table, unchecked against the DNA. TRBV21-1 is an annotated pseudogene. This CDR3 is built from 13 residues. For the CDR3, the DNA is TGTGCCAGCAGCAAATTCCGTTCCTACGAGCAGTACTTC. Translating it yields CASSKFRSYEQYF.

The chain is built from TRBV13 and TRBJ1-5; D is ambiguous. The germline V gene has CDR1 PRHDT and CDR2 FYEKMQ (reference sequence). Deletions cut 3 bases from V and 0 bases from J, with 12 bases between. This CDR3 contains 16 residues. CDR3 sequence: CASSFRGRYSNQPQHF. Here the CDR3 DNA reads TGTGCCAGCAGCTTCCGCGGCCGCTATAGCAATCAGCCCCAGCATTTT.

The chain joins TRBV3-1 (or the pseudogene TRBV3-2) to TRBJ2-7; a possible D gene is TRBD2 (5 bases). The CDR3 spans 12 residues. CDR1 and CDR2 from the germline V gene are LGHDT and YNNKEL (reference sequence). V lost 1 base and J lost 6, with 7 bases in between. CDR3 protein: CASSQVRGEQYF. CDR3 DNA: TGTGCCAGCAGCCAAGTTCGGGGCGAGCAGTACTTC.

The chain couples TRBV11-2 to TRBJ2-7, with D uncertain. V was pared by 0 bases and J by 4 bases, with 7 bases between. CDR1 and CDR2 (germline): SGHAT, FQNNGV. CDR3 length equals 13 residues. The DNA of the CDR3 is TGTGCCAGCAGCTTAGATGACGGGTACGAGCAGTACTTC. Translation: CASSLDDGYEQYF.

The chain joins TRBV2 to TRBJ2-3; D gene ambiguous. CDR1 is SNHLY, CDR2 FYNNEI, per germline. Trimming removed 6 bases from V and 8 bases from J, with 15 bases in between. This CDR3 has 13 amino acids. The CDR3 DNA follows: TGTGCCAGCAGCCAGGCCAGTCGAGTTACGCAGTATTTT. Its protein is CASSQASRVTQYF. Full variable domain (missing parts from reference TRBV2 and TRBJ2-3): EPEVTQTPSHQVTQMGQEVILRCVPISNHLYFYWYRQILGQKVEFLVSFYNNEISEKSEIFDDQFSVERPDGSNFTLKIRSTKLEDSAMYFCASSQASRVTQYFGPGTRLTVL.

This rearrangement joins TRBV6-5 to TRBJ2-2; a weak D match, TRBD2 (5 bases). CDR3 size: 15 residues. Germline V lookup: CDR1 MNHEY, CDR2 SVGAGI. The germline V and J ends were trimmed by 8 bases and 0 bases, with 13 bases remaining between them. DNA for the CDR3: TGTGCCAGCGCGGTAACTAGTGCGAACACCGGGGAGCTGTTTTTT. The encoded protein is CASAVTSANTGELFF.

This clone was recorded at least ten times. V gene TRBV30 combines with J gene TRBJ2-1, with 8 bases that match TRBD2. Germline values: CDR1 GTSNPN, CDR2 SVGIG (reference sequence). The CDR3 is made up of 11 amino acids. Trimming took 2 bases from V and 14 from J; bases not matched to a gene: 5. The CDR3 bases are TGTGCCTGGAGTTTCGGGACTAGTGAGTTCTTC. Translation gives CAWSFGTSEFF.

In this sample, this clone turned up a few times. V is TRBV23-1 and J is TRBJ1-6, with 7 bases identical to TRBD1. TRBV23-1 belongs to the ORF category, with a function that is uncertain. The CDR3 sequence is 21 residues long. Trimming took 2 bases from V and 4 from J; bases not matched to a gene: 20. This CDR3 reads CASSQQGPHSNRGGYNSPLHF. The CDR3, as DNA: TGCGCCAGCAGTCAACAAGGGCCACATTCCAACAGGGGTGGGTATAATTCACCCCTCCACTTT.

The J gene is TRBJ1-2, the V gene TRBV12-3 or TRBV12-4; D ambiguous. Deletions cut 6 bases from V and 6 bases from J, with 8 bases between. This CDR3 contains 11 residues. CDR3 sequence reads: CASSQAHGYTF. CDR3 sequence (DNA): TGTGCCAGCAGCCAGGCCCATGGCTACACCTTC.

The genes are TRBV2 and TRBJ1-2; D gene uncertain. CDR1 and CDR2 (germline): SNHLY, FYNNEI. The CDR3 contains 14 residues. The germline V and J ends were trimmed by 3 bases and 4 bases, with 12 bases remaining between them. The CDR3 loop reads CASSEEVSPYGYTF. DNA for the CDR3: TGTGCCAGCAGTGAGGAGGTGTCCCCCTATGGCTACACCTTC. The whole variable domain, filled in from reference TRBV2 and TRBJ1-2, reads EPEVTQTPSHQVTQMGQEVILRCVPISNHLYFYWYRQILGQKVEFLVSFYNNEISEKSEIFDDQFSVERPDGSNFTLKIRSTKLEDSAMYFCASSEEVSPYGYTFGSGTRLTVV.

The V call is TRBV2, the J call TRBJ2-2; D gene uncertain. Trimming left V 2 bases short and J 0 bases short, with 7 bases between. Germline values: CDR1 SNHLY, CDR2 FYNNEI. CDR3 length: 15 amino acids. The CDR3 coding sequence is TGTGCCAGCAGTGAATTGCAGGCGAACACCGGGGAGCTGTTTTTT. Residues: CASSELQANTGELFF.

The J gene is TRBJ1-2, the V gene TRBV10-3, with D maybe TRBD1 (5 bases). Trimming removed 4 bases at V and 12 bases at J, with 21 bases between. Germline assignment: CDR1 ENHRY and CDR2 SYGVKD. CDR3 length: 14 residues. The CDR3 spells CAISGGGEVRGNTF. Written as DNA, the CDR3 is TGTGCCATCAGTGGGGGGGGAGAGGTACGAGGAAACACCTTC.

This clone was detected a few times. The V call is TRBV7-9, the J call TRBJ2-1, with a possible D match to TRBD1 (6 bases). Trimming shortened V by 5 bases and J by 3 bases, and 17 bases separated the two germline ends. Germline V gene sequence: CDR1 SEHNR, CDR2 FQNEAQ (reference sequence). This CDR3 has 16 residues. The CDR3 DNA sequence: TGTGCCAGCAGCCCAAACAGACAGGAAGTCTACAATGAGCAGTTCTTC. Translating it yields CASSPNRQEVYNEQFF.

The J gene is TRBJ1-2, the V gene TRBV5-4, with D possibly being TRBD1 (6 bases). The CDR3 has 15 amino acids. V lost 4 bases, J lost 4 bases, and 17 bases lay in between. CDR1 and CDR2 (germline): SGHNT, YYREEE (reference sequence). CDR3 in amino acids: CASSLQGGGGYGYTF. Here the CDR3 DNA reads TGTGCCAGCAGCCTACAGGGAGGCGGGGGCTATGGCTACACCTTC.

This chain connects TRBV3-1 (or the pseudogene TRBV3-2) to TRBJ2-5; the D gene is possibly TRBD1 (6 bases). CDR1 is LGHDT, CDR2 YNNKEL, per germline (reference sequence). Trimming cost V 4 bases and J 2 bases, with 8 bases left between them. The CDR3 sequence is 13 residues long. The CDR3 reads CASSRGTQETQYF. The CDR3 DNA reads TGTGCCAGCAGCCGAGGGACACAAGAGACCCAGTACTTC.

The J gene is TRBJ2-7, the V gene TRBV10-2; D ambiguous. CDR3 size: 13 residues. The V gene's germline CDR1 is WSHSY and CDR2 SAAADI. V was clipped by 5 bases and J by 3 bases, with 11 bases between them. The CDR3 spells CASSQNLFYEQYF. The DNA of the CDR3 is TGCGCCAGCAGTCAAAACTTGTTCTACGAGCAGTACTTC.

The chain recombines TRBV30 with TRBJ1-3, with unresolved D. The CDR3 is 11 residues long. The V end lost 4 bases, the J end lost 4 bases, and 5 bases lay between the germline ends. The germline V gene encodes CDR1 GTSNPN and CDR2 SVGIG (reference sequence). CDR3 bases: TGTGCCTGGAACAACGGAAACACCATATATTTT. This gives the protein CAWNNGNTIYF. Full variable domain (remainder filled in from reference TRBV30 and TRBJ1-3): SQTIHQWPATLVQPVGSPLSLECTVEGTSNPNLYWYRQAAGRGLQLLFYSVGIGQISSEVPQNLSASRPQDRQFILSSKKLLLSDSGFYLCAWNNGNTIYFGEGSWLTVV.

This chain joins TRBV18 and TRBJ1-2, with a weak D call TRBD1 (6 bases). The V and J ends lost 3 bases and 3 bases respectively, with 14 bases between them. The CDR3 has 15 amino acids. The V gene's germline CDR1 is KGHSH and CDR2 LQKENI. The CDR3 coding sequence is TGTGCCAGCTCACCGGTGAGGAACAGGGACTATGGCTACACCTTC. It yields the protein CASSPVRNRDYGYTF.

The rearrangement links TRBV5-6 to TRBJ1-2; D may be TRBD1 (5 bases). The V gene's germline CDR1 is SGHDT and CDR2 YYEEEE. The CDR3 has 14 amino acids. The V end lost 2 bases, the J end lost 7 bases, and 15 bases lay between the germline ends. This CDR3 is CASSFWGRGGGYTF. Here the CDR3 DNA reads TGTGCCAGCAGCTTTTGGGGACGGGGAGGTGGCTACACCTTC.